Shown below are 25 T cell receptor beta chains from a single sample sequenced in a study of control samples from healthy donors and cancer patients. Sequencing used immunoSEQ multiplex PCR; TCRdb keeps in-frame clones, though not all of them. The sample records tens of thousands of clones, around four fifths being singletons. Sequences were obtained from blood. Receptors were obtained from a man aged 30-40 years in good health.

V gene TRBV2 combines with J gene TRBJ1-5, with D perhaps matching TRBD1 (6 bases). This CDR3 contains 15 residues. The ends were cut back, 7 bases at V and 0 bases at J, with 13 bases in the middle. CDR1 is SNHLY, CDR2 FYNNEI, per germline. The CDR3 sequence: CASTKDRNSNQPQHF. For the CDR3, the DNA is TGTGCCAGCACCAAGGACAGAAATAGCAATCAGCCCCAGCATTTT.

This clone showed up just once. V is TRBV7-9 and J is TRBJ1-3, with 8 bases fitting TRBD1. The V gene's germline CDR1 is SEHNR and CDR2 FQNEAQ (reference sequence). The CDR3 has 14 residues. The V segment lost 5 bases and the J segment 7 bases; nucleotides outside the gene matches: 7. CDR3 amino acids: CASSPDRGRNTIYF. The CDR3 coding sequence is TGTGCCAGCAGCCCCGACAGGGGCCGGAACACCATATATTTT.

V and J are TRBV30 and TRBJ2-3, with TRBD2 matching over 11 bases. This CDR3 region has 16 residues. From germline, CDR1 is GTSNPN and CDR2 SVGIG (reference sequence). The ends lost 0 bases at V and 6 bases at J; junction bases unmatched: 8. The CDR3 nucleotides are TGTGCCTGGAGTGTGGGGATAGCGGGGGGGCCCGATACGCAGTATTTT. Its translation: CAWSVGIAGGPDTQYF.

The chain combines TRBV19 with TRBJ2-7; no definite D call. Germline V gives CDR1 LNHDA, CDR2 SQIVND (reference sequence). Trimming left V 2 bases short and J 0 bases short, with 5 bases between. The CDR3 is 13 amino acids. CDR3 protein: CASSITASYEQYF. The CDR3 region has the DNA TGTGCCAGTAGTATAACGGCCTCCTACGAGCAGTACTTC.

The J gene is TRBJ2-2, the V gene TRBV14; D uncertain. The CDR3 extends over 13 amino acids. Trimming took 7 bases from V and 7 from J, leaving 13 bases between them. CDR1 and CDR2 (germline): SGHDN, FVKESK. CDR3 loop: CASTYLNGGELFF. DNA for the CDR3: TGTGCCAGCACCTATCTTAATGGCGGGGAGCTGTTTTTT.

The CDR3 here is CASSQEGSGGKNIQYF. CDR3 bases: TGTGCCAGTAGTCAAGAAGGGTCAGGGGGCAAAAACATTCAGTACTTC. V gene TRBV19 combines with J gene TRBJ2-4; TRBD1 aligns across 7 bases. CDR3 size: 16 residues. In germline, CDR1 is LNHDA, CDR2 SQIVND (reference sequence). Trimming cost V 5 bases and J 3 bases; bases outside gene matches: 10.

The CDR3 DNA is TGCGCCAGCAGCATGATTCGGGGGAACACTGAAGCTTTCTTT. Translation: CASSMIRGNTEAFF. This chain links TRBV5-1 with TRBJ1-1, with D unclear. The CDR3 runs to 14 residues. V dropped 4 bases and J dropped 1 base, with 11 bases sitting between them. In germline, CDR1 is SGHRS, CDR2 YFSETQ.

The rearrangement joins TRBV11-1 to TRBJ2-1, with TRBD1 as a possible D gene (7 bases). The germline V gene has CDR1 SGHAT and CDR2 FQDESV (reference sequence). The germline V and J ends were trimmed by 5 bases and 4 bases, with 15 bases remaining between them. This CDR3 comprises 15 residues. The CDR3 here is CASSPSRGRYNEQFF. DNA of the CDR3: TGTGCCAGCAGCCCCAGCAGGGGGAGGTACAATGAGCAGTTCTTC.

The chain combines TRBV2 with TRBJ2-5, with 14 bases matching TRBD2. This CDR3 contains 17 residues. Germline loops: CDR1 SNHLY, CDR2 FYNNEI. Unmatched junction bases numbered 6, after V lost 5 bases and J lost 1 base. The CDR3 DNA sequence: TGTGCCAGCAGTTCTTGGACTAGCGGGGGGTCCCAAGAGACCCAGTACTTC. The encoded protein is CASSSWTSGGSQETQYF.

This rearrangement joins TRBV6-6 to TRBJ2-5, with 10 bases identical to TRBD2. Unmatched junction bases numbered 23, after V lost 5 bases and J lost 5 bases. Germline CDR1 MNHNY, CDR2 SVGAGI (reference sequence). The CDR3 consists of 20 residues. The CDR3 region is CASSPQGKKRGGRSVETQYF. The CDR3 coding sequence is TGTGCCAGCAGTCCTCAAGGAAAAAAGCGGGGGGGCCGGAGCGTCGAGACCCAGTACTTC.

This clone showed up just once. CDR3 sequence: CASSLIGRTEAFF. In DNA form, the CDR3 reads TGTGCCAGCAGTTTAATCGGGCGAACTGAAGCTTTCTTT. The rearrangement uses TRBV27 and TRBJ1-1; D unresolved. The CDR3 loop spans 13 amino acids. Germline-derived CDR1 and CDR2 are MNHEY and SMNVEV (reference sequence). The V end was cut by 2 bases, the J end by 5 bases, with 9 bases between.

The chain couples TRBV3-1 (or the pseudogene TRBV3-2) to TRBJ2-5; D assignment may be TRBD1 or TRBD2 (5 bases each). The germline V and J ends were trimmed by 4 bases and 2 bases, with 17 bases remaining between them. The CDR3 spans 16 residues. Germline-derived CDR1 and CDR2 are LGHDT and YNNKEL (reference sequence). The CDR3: CASSRGDGAEQETQYF. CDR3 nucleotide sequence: TGTGCCAGCAGCCGAGGGGACGGCGCTGAACAAGAGACCCAGTACTTC.

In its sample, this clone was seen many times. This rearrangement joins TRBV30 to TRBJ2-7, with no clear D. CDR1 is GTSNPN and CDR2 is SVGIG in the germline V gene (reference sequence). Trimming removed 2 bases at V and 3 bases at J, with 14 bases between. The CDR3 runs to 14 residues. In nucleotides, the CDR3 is TGTGCCTGGAGTTCAACCGTGGTTCTCTACGAGCAGTACTTC. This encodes CAWSSTVVLYEQYF.

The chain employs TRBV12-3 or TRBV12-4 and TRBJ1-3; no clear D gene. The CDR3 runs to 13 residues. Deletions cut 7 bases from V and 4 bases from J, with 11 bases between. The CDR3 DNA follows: TGTGCCAGCATCAGAGCCTCCGGAAACACCATATATTTT. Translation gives CASIRASGNTIYF.

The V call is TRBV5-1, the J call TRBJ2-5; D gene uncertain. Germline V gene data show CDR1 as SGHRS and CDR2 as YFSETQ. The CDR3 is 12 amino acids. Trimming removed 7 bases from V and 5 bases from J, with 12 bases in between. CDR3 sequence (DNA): TGCGCCAGCGGGGTGGTAGGGGAGACCCAGTACTTC. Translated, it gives CASGVVGETQYF.

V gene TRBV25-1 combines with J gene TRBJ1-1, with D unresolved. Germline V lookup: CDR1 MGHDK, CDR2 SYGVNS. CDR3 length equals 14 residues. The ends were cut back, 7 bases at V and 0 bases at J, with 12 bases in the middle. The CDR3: CASTKGTMNTEAFF. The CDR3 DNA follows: TGTGCCAGCACAAAGGGAACTATGAACACTGAAGCTTTCTTT.

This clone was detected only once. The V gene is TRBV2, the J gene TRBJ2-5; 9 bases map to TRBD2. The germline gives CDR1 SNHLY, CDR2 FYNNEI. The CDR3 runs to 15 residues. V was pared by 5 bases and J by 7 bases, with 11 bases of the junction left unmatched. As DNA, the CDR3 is TGTGCCAGCAGTTCTGGAACCGTGCGGGGGGGGACCCAGTACTTC. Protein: CASSSGTVRGGTQYF.

CDR3 residues: CAWLKGMGRPPLHF. The CDR3 DNA follows: TGTGCCTGGTTAAAGGGAATGGGACGCCCACCCCTCCACTTT. V is TRBV30 and J is TRBJ1-6, with a tentative D call TRBD1 (5 bases). The ends were cut back, 5 bases at V and 11 bases at J, with 19 bases in the middle. The CDR3 is 14 amino acids. CDR1 is GTSNPN and CDR2 is SVGIG in the germline V gene (reference sequence).

CDR3 nucleotides: TGTGCCAGCAGTATGAGTGGGTGGGACAGCGATAGCAATCAGCCCCAGCATTTT. Translated: CASSMSGWDSDSNQPQHF. The V and J genes are TRBV27 and TRBJ1-5, with 7 bases fitting TRBD1. Germline V gene sequence: CDR1 MNHEY, CDR2 SMNVEV (reference sequence). The trim removed 5 bases at V and 0 bases at J, leaving 13 bases unmatched. The CDR3 is 18 amino acids.

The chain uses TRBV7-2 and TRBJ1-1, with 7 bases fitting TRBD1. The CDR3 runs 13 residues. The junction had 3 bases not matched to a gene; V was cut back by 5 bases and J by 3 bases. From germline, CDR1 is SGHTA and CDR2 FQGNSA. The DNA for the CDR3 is TGTGCCAGCAGCCGACAGGGATACACTGAAGCTTTCTTT. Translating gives CASSRQGYTEAFF.

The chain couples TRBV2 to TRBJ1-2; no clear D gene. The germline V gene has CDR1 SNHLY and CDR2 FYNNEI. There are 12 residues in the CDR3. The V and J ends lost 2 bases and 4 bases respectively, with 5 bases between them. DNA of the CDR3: TGTGCCAGCAGTGAAACGGCCTATGGCTACACCTTC. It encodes CASSETAYGYTF.

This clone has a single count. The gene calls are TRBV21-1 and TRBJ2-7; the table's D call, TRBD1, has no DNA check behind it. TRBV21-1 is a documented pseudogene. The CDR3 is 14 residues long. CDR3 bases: TGTGCCAGCAGCAAAAGGAGACAGACCTACGAGCAGTACTTC. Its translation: CASSKRRQTYEQYF.

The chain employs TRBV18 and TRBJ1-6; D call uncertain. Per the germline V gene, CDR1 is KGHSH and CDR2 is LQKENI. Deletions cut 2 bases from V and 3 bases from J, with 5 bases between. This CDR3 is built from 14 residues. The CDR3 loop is CASSPRSYNSPLHF. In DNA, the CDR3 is TGTGCCAGCTCACCAAGGAGCTATAATTCACCCCTCCACTTT.

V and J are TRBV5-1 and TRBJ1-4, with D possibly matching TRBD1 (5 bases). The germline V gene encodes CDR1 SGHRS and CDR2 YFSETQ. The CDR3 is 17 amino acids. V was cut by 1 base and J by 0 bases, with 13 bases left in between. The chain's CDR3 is CASSLLSGDPTNEKLFF. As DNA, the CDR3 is TGCGCCAGCAGCTTGTTGTCCGGGGACCCAACTAATGAAAAACTGTTTTTT.

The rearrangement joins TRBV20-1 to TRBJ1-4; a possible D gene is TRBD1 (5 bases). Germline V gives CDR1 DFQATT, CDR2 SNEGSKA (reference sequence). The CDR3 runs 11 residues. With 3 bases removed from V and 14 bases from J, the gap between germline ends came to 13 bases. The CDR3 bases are TGCAGTGCTAGGAGTCAGGGATACCTGTTTTTT. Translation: CSARSQGYLFF.